The present T cell receptor beta chain was sequenced within a study of T cells expressing NK-cell markers (dated by TCRdb to 2018 to 2021). At the level of the whole study: In sorted CD3+CD56+NKG2C+, CD3+CD56+NKG2C- and CD3+CD56-NKG2C+ T-cell subsets from several donors, TCR beta-chain repertoires were profiled. Seven of the eight sequenced donors were HCMV-seropositive and one was HCMV-seronegative. Illumina HiSeq 2000/2500, MiSeq or NextSeq was used to sequence libraries as 2 x 150 bp reads. The eight sequenced donors were randomly selected healthy volunteers, three men and five women. General findings and caveats noted by the study authors: Those dominant clonotypes were again the most abundant among CD3+CD56-NKG2C+ cells in a few donors, at roughly 25-65%. In six donors, the dominant CD3+CD56+NKG2C+ clonotypes were among the top 10 CD8+ clonotypes and accounted for roughly 1.0-7.5% of CD8+ T cells. Whether the expanded NKG2C-expressing T cell clones were specific for HCMV antigens was left unclear.

HCMV serostatus was determined by detecting HCMV-specific IgG in serum with a commercial ELISA kit. Ficoll density gradient centrifugation was used to isolate peripheral blood mononuclear cells from blood. There are 13 amino acids in the CDR3, from cysteine to phenylalanine inclusive. The nucleotide record is missing. The germline V gene (reference sequence) provides CDR1 SEHNR and CDR2 FQNEAQ. Instrument used: Illumina HiSeq 2000. The TCR beta cDNA libraries were made using 5'RACE template switching, a step that added both a universal primer site and unique molecular identifiers. cDNA synthesis was primed from the TCR beta constant segment, followed by two successive PCR amplification steps. The published analysis was carried out like this. MIGEC was used to demultiplex reads and group the reads by UMI, and MiTCR was used to assemble and quantify clonotypes. Only TCR cDNA sequences supported by at least two reads were kept to exclude erroneous sequences. The tcR package was used for downstream repertoire analysis, with clonotypes matched between fractions based on CDR3 nucleotide sequence plus V segment. VDJmatch was used to annotate antigen specificity against VDJdb, with one amino acid substitution in CDR3 permitted. One entry per CDR3 protein sequence results from the TCRdb reprocessing of the reads, with DNA left out. The V and J calls and clone size come from TCRdb's table, not from the authors' own analysis. The record for this sample contains fewer than 550,000 distinct CDR3 sequences. The ten largest clones represent over 1.1% of the sample.

Remarks on this clonotype: Its antigen specificity is not known.

This chain joins TRBV7-9 to TRBJ1-1. Sequenced input: blood T cells: a sorted CD56 or NKG2C T cell subset, CD4+ or CD8+ T cells, or bulk PBMC T cells (not recorded which). The sequence derives from a woman aged 45-65 years in good health. Donor details come from another sample of the same person, matched by shared clones. The CDR3 sequence is CASSGTFGTEVFF.